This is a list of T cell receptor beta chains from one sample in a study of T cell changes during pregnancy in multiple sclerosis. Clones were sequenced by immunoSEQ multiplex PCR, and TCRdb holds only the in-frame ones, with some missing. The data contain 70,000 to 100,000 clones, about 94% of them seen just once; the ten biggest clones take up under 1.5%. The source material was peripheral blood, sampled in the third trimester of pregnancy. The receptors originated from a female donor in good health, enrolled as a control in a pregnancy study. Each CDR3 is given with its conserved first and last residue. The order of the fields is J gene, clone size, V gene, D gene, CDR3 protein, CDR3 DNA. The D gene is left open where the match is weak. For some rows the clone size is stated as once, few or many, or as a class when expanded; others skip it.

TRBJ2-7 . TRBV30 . CASTSLSSYEQYF TGTGCCTCTACGTCACTGAGCTCCTACGAGCAGTACTTC
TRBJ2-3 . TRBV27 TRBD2 CASTPSGSRDTQYF TGTGCCAGCACCCCTAGCGGGAGCAGAGATACGCAGTATTTT
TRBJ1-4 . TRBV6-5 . CASSYSGVPNEKLFF TGTGCCAGCAGTTACTCCGGTGTTCCGAATGAAAAACTGTTTTTT
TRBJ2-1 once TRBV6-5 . CASKRTSPNEQFF TGTGCCAGCAAAAGAACTAGCCCCAATGAGCAGTTCTTC
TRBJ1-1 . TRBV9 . CASSNQFEAFF TGTGCCAGCAGCAATCAGTTTGAAGCTTTCTTT
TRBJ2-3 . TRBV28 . CASTPGGTGGKTQYF TGTGCCAGCACCCCGGGGGGAACAGGGGGAAAAACGCAGTATTTT
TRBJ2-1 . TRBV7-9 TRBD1 CASSLDHGTGVVNEQFF TGTGCCAGCAGCTTGGACCATGGGACAGGGGTGGTCAATGAGCAGTTCTTC
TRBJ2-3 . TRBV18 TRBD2 CASSPLAGGGTDTQYF TGTGCCAGCTCACCCCTAGCGGGAGGAGGGACAGATACGCAGTATTTT
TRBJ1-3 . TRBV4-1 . CASSQDQGIGNTIYF TGCGCCAGCAGCCAAGACCAGGGGATAGGAAACACCATATATTTT
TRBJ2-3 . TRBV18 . CASSTKVAASTDTQYF TGTGCCAGCTCCACGAAAGTAGCAGCTAGCACAGATACGCAGTATTTT
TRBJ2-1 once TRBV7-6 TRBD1 CASSKGQGYNEQFF TGTGCCAGCAGTAAGGGACAGGGCTACAATGAGCAGTTCTTC
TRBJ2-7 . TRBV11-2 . CASSPGDKTNYEQYF TGTGCCAGCAGCCCCGGGGACAAGACAAATTACGAGCAGTACTTC
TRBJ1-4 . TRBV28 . CASRRDKSRNEKLFF TGTGCCAGCAGACGGGACAAAAGCCGGAATGAAAAACTGTTTTTT
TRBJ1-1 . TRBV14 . CASSQQGRRTEAFF TGTGCCAGCAGCCAACAGGGGAGAAGGACTGAAGCTTTCTTT
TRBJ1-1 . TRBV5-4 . CASSQQQYTEAFF TGTGCCAGCAGCCAACAACAGTACACTGAAGCTTTCTTT
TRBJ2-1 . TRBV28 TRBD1 CASSFPDRYNEQFF TGTGCCAGCAGTTTCCCGGACAGGTACAATGAGCAGTTCTTC
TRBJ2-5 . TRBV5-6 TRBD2 CASRPLAGLGETQYF TGTGCCAGCAGACCTCTAGCGGGGTTAGGAGAGACCCAGTACTTC
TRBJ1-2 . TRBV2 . CASSPTQIQDPNYGYTF TGTGCCAGCAGCCCCACCCAAATACAGGACCCGAACTATGGCTACACCTTC
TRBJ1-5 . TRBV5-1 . CASSPRPVDGGNQPQHF TGCGCCAGCAGCCCACGCCCAGTAGACGGAGGGAATCAGCCCCAGCATTTT
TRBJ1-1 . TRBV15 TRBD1 CATRRTGGTEAFF TGTGCCACCCGACGGACAGGCGGCACTGAAGCTTTCTTT
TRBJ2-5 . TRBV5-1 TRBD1 CASSHGGTGGETQYF TGCGCCAGCAGCCACGGGGGTACAGGGGGCGAGACCCAGTACTTC
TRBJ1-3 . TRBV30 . CAWSDRGNTIYF TGTGCCTGGAGCGACAGGGGAAACACCATATATTTT
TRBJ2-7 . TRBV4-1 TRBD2 CASSQVPTSGRGWDEQYF TGCGCCAGCAGCCAAGTTCCGACTAGCGGGAGAGGGTGGGACGAGCAGTACTTC
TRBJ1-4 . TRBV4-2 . CASSGYPVGANEKLFF TGTGCCAGCAGTGGTTATCCTGTGGGAGCTAATGAAAAACTGTTTTTT
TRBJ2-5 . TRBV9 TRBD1 CASSLGQGRETQYF TGTGCCAGCAGTTTAGGACAGGGGCGGGAGACCCAGTACTTC
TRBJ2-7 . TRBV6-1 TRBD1 CASSGGRTGTDEQYF TGTGCCAGCAGTGGAGGAAGGACAGGGACGGACGAGCAGTACTTC
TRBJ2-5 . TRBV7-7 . CASSSDIQETQYF TGTGCTAGCAGCTCCGACATACAAGAGACCCAGTACTTC
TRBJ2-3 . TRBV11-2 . CASSLDRPDTQYF TGTGCCAGCAGCTTAGATCGTCCAGATACGCAGTATTTT
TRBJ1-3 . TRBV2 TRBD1 CASNQQGAPGNTIYF TGTGCCAGCAACCAACAGGGGGCGCCGGGAAACACCATATATTTT
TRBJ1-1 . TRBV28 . CASSLSAEAFF TGTGCCAGCAGTTTGAGCGCTGAAGCTTTCTTT
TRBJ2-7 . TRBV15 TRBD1 CATSIGGSSYEQYF TGTGCCACCAGCATAGGGGGCTCTTCCTACGAGCAGTACTTC
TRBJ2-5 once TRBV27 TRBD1 CASSMTGAQETQYF TGTGCCAGCAGTATGACAGGGGCCCAAGAGACCCAGTACTTC
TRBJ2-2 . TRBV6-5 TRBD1 CASSPGQGAGELFF TGTGCCAGCAGTCCCGGACAGGGCGCCGGGGAGCTGTTTTTT
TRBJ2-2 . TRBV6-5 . CASSYLTGIGELFF TGTGCCAGCAGTTACTTGACAGGAATCGGGGAGCTGTTTTTT
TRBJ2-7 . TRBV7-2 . CASSLGGGATYEQYF TGTGCCAGCAGCTTAGGTGGGGGGGCGACCTACGAGCAGTACTTC
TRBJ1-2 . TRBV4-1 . CASSQEEGGYGYTF TGCGCCAGCAGCCAAGAGGAGGGTGGCTATGGCTACACCTTC
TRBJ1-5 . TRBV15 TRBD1 CATSSGDRGFNQPQHF TGTGCCACCAGCAGTGGGGACAGGGGCTTTAATCAGCCCCAGCATTTT
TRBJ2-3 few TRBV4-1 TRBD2 CASQTSGRTDTQYF TGCGCCAGCCAAACTAGCGGGCGGACAGATACGCAGTATTTT
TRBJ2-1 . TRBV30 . CAWKVGAGSYNEQFF TGTGCCTGGAAAGTGGGAGCAGGCTCCTACAATGAGCAGTTCTTC
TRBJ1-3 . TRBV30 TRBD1 CAWSLWTGGNTIYF TGTGCCTGGAGTCTTTGGACAGGGGGAAACACCATATATTTT
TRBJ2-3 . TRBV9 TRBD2 CASSGGTSDNTDTQYF TGTGCCAGCAGCGGTGGGACTAGCGATAACACAGATACGCAGTATTTT
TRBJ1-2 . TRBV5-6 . CASSFPGQKNYGYTF TGTGCCAGCAGCTTTCCGGGACAAAAGAACTATGGCTACACCTTC
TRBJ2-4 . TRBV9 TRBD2 CASSPKLAGEYGVNIQYF TGTGCCAGCAGCCCCAAACTAGCGGGAGAATATGGGGTGAACATTCAGTACTTC
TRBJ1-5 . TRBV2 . CASSSGTNNQPQHF TGTGCCAGCAGTTCCGGGACAAACAATCAGCCCCAGCATTTT
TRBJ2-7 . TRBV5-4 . CATSSPSSYEQYF TGTGCCACCTCCTCCCCTAGCTCCTACGAGCAGTACTTC
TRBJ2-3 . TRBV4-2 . CASSHQSTDTQYF TGTGCCAGCAGCCACCAGAGCACAGATACGCAGTATTTT
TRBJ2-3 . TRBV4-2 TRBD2 CASSQVGGLAVTDTQYF TGTGCCAGCAGCCAAGTCGGAGGACTAGCGGTCACAGATACGCAGTATTTT
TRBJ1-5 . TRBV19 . CASSPTYSNQPQHF TGTGCCAGTAGTCCTACGTATAGCAATCAGCCCCAGCATTTT
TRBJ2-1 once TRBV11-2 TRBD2 CASSLSLAVEQFF TGTGCCAGCAGCTTGTCCCTAGCGGTCGAGCAGTTCTTC
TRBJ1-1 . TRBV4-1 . CASSRGTPIPDTEAFF TGCGCCAGCAGCCGAGGGACACCGATCCCGGACACTGAAGCTTTCTTT
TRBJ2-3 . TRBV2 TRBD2 CASTGTSGTPSTDTQYF TGTGCCAGTACCGGGACTAGCGGTACTCCTAGCACAGATACGCAGTATTTT
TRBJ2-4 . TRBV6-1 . CASSEIQTGAKNIQYF TGTGCCAGCAGTGAAATACAGACGGGGGCCAAAAACATTCAGTACTTC
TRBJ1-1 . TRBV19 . CASSIILRDTEAFF TGTGCCAGTAGTATTATTTTGAGGGATACTGAAGCTTTCTTT
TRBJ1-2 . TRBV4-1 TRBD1 CASSQPGTGGFYGYTF TGCGCCAGCAGCCAACCCGGGACAGGGGGCTTCTATGGCTACACCTTC
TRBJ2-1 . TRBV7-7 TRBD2 CASSHGLAGGNEQFF TGTGCCAGCAGCCACGGACTAGCGGGAGGGAATGAGCAGTTCTTC
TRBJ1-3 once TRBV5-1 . CASSLTGSSGNTIYF TGCGCCAGCAGCTTGACGGGGTCCTCTGGAAACACCATATATTTT